The rows below give T cell receptor beta chains drawn from one sample of a study of blood T cell repertoires in COVID-19. The repertoire was sequenced with immunoSEQ multiplex PCR; TCRdb's copy has only in-frame clones and lacks some. The table shows about 72,000 clones, with 83% occurring only once. Sequencing was carried out using peripheral blood. The receptors come from an elderly woman with acute or convalescent COVID-19. Both conserved end residues are part of each CDR3. Fields, in order: clone size, D gene, J gene, V gene, CDR3 protein, CDR3 DNA. The D gene is left open where the match is weak. The listing skips clone size in some rows; elsewhere it reads once, few, many or a size class.

. . TRBJ1-4 TRBV5-1 CASSLGQNNEKLFF TGCGCCAGCAGCTTAGGACAGAATAATGAAAAACTGTTTTTT
once . TRBJ1-2 TRBV11-1 CASDGQGNGYTF TGTGCCAGCGATGGTCAGGGGAACGGCTACACCTTC
. . TRBJ2-1 TRBV3-1/TRBV3-2 CASSYHNEQFF TGTGCCAGCAGCTATCACAATGAGCAGTTCTTC
. . TRBJ2-2 TRBV7-3 CASSLISGYTGELFF TGTGCCAGCAGCTTAATTTCAGGATACACCGGGGAGCTGTTTTTT
. . TRBJ1-3 TRBV28 CASSLEDSGNTIYF TGTGCCAGCAGTTTAGAGGACTCTGGAAACACCATATATTTT
once . TRBJ1-2 TRBV3-1/TRBV3-2 CATYTGGRVYGYTF TGTGCCACTTACACGGGGGGGCGAGTCTATGGCTACACCTTC
. . TRBJ1-4 TRBV5-4 CASSLGVLNEKLFF TGTGCCAGCAGCTTAGGGGTCCTTAATGAAAAACTGTTTTTT
once TRBD1 TRBJ1-5 TRBV7-2 CASSSRQGADQPQHF TGTGCCAGCAGCTCCCGACAGGGGGCCGATCAGCCCCAGCATTTT
. . TRBJ1-4 TRBV18 CASSPRPLQGSTNEKLFF TGTGCCAGCTCACCACGGCCCTTACAGGGTTCTACTAATGAAAAACTGTTTTTT
. TRBD1 TRBJ1-5 TRBV15 CATSLSPGQRSVYSNQPQHF TGTGCCACCAGCTTATCACCGGGACAGCGATCCGTATATAGCAATCAGCCCCAGCATTTT
. TRBD2 TRBJ2-2 TRBV9 CASSPRLGLAGANTGELFF TGTGCCAGCAGCCCACGCCTTGGACTAGCGGGGGCGAACACCGGGGAGCTGTTTTTT
few TRBD1 TRBJ2-2 TRBV11-3 CASSGTGGNTGELFF TGTGCCAGCAGCGGCACAGGGGGGAACACCGGGGAGCTGTTTTTT
once . TRBJ1-4 TRBV5-6 CASSPGQHNEKLFF TGTGCCAGCAGCCCGGGACAACATAATGAAAAACTGTTTTTT
. . TRBJ1-5 TRBV28 CASSFGRQVNQPQHF TGTGCCAGCAGTTTCGGTCGACAGGTTAATCAGCCCCAGCATTTT
. . TRBJ2-2 TRBV6-4 CASRRDGGELFF TGTGCCAGCAGGCGGGACGGCGGGGAGCTGTTTTTT
. . TRBJ2-1 TRBV6-4 CASSRSVRENEQFF TGTGCCAGCAGTAGATCGGTAAGGGAGAATGAGCAGTTCTTC
few . TRBJ1-6 TRBV7-3 CASSSRTNSPLHF TGTGCCAGCAGCTCCCGGACAAATTCACCCCTCCACTTT
. . TRBJ2-3 TRBV20-1 CSASSGGAPADTQYF TGCAGTGCTAGTTCTGGGGGGGCTCCAGCAGATACGCAGTATTTT